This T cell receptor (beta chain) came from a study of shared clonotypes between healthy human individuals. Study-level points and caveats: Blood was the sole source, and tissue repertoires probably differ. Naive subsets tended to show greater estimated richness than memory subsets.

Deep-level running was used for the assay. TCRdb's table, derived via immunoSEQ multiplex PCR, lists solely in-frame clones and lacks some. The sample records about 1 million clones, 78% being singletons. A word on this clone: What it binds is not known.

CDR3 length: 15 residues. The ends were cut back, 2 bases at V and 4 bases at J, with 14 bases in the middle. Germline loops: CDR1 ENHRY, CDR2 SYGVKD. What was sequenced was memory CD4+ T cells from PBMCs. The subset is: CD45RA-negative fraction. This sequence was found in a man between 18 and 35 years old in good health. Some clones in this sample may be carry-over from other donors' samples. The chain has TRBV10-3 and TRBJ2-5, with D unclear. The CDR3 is CAISEDTPTLETQYF. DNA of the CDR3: TGTGCCATCAGTGAGGACACACCTACCCTAGAGACCCAGTACTTC.